These T cell receptor beta chains were read from a single sample in a study of T-cell memory formation after mild COVID-19. Each CDR3 protein gets one entry after TCRdb re-called the 5' RACE reads with MiXCR. The table has 190,000 or so distinct CDR3 sequences, over 20% seen once. Sequencing was performed on PBMCs or a T cell subset sorted from them (not recorded which). The receptor source for this set is an adult woman who had mild COVID-19 (a few samples of this study predate the infection). Cell type and time point are not known. The CDR3 runs from the conserved cysteine through the conserved F or W. The D gene is left open where the match is weak. Clone size appears in some rows only: once, few, many, or a class for an expanded clone.

>few|16|TRBJ1-3|TRBV7-9|-
CASSLRSPNSGNTIYF
TGTGCCAGCAGCTTGCGGTCTCCTAACTCTGGAAACACCATATATTTT
>once|13|TRBJ1-2|TRBV10-2|-
CASSESWGSGYTF
TGCGCCAGCAGTGAGTCTTGGGGATCTGGCTACACCTTC
>few|15|TRBJ1-2|TRBV4-3|-
CASSQDMAANYGYTF
TGCGCCAGCAGCCAAGATATGGCAGCCAACTATGGCTACACCTTC
>-|14|TRBJ2-2|TRBV7-6|-
CASSLIQGAGELFF
TGTGCCAGCAGCCTAATACAGGGTGCCGGGGAGCTGTTTTTT
>few|19|TRBJ2-2|TRBV6-2/TRBV6-3|TRBD1
CASSYGAARQGLNTGELFF
TGTGCCAGCAGTTACGGCGCCGCCCGACAGGGCCTAAACACCGGGGAGCTGTTTTTT
>few|13|TRBJ2-1|TRBV23-1|-
CASTGGPNNEQFF
TGCGCCAGCACCGGAGGGCCAAACAATGAGCAGTTCTTC
>-|16|TRBJ2-7|TRBV7-9|TRBD2
CASSHPGGTSAYEQYF
TGTGCCAGCAGCCATCCCGGCGGGACTAGCGCCTACGAGCAGTACTTC
>few|15|TRBJ1-1|TRBV7-6|-
CASSSGAGLNTEAFF
TGTGCCAGCAGCTCGGGGGCAGGGTTGAACACTGAAGCTTTCTTT
>-|15|TRBJ2-7|TRBV6-6|TRBD1
CASSYLRDSSYEQYF
TGTGCCAGCAGTTACTTAAGGGACAGCTCCTACGAGCAGTACTTC
>few|13|TRBJ2-7|TRBV20-1|-
CSARVQGLIEQYF
TGCAGTGCTAGAGTGCAGGGCTTGATCGAGCAGTACTTC
>many|11|TRBJ2-3|TRBV12-3/TRBV12-4|-
CASSNTDTQYF
TGTGCCAGCAGTAACACAGATACGCAGTATTTT
>-|16|TRBJ1-1|TRBV12-3/TRBV12-4|TRBD1
CASSPRQGAVNTEAFF
TGTGCCAGCAGTCCCAGACAGGGGGCCGTGAACACTGAAGCTTTCTTT
>-|14|TRBJ1-1|TRBV5-1|-
CASSLDKGHVEAFF
TGCGCCAGCAGCTTGGACAAGGGCCACGTTGAAGCTTTCTTT
>few|17|TRBJ2-7|TRBV12-3/TRBV12-4|TRBD1
CASSFDQDRGISYEQYF
TGTGCCAGCAGTTTCGACCAGGACAGGGGCATTTCCTACGAGCAGTACTTC
>few|15|TRBJ2-3|TRBV5-1|-
CASSLLRWDEDTQYF
TGCGCCAGCAGCTTGTTACGATGGGATGAGGATACGCAGTATTTT
>-|15|TRBJ1-2|TRBV6-5|-
CASSYSAGTANGYTF
TGTGCCAGCAGTTACTCCGCCGGGACCGCCAATGGCTACACCTTC
>-|15|TRBJ2-1|TRBV4-1|TRBD2
CASSYLAGEYNEQFF
TGCGCCAGCAGCTACCTAGCGGGGGAGTACAATGAGCAGTTCTTC
>-|15|TRBJ1-5|TRBV7-9|TRBD1
CASSSDRDRNQPQHF
TGTGCCAGCAGCTCGGACAGGGACCGCAATCAGCCCCAGCATTTT
>few|17|TRBJ2-3|TRBV27|TRBD1
CASSSVGQGARGDTQYF
TGTGCCAGCAGTTCGGTTGGACAGGGGGCGCGGGGAGATACGCAGTATTTT
>few|13|TRBJ1-1|TRBV5-1|-
CASRPTGNTEAFF
TGCGCCAGCAGACCGACAGGGAACACTGAAGCTTTCTTT
>-|14|TRBJ2-7|TRBV6-5|TRBD1
CASSPGQGKNEQYF
TGTGCCAGCAGCCCGGGACAGGGGAAAAACGAGCAGTACTTC
>few|14|TRBJ2-7|TRBV7-2|-
CASSLASWTSEQYF
TGTGCCAGCAGCTTAGCTTCATGGACCTCCGAGCAGTACTTC
>-|16|TRBJ1-5|TRBV12-3/TRBV12-4|TRBD1
CASSLGTVYSNQPQHF
TGTGCCAGCAGTCTAGGGACAGTCTATAGCAATCAGCCCCAGCATTTT
>few|16|TRBJ2-5|TRBV11-2|TRBD1
CASSVRLDRGSETQYF
TGTGCCAGCAGCGTAAGACTGGACAGGGGGTCGGAGACCCAGTACTTC
>few|16|TRBJ2-2|TRBV12-3/TRBV12-4|TRBD2
CASSDPLTGGPGELFF
TGTGCCAGCAGTGACCCCCTGACGGGAGGACCCGGGGAGCTGTTTTTT